This T cell receptor (beta chain) was profiled in a study of beta chain features in type 1 diabetes. Study details: In all, around 99 million sorted cells from all samples were analyzed.

Of the isolated RNA, all was reverse transcribed, and so the sequenced material was expressed TCRB transcripts. Sequenced by immunoSEQ multiplex PCR; TCRdb stores in-frame clones only, minus some. The sample has 680,000 or so clones, around 15% seen once. The authors sorted CD4+ naive, central memory, regulatory and stem cell-like memory cells via CD45RO/CCR7/CD25/CD127/CD95/CD27. Study-wide findings and caveats: All four CD4+ subsets of Type 1 diabetes patients contained TCRB CDR3s that were moderately but significantly shorter. The VDJ junctions of type 1 diabetes patients carried fewer insertions and more deletions.

Germline V gives CDR1 SNHLY, CDR2 FYNNEI. Trimming removed 7 bases from V and 8 bases from J, with 18 bases in between. The CDR3 sequence is 14 residues long. Turning to this clone: Its antigen is unknown.

The sequencing input was naive CD4+ T cells from blood. V is TRBV2 and J is TRBJ2-1; TRBD1 is a possible D gene (6 bases). The receptor comes from a man between 18 and 29 years old with type 1 diabetes. The CDR3 here is CASTKGTPLDEQFF. CDR3 DNA sequence: TGTGCCAGCACGAAAGGGACACCTTTGGATGAGCAGTTCTTC.